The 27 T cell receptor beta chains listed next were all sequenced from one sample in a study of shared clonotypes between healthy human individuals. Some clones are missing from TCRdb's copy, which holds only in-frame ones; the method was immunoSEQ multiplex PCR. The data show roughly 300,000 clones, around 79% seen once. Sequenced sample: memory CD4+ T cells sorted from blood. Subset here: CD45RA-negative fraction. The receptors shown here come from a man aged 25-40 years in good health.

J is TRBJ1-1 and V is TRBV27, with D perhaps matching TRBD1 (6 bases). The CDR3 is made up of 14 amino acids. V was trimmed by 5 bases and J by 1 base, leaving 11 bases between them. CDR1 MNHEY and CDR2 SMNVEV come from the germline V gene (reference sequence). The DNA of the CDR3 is TGTGCCAGCAGTCTCCGGACAGCGAACACTGAAGCTTTCTTT. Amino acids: CASSLRTANTEAFF.

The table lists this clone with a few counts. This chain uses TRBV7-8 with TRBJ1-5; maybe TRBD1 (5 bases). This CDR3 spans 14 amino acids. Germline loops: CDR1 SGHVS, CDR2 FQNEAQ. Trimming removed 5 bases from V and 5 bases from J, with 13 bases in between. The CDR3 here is CASSPRGSDQPQHF. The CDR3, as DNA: TGTGCCAGCAGCCCAAGGGGCTCCGATCAGCCCCAGCATTTT.

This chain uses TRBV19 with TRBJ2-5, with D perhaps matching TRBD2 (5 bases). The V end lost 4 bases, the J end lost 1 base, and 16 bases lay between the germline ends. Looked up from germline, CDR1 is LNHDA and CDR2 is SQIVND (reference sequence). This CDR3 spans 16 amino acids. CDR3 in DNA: TGTGCCAGTAGTACTCAAGTCCTGAGCGGCCAAGAGACCCAGTACTTC. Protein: CASSTQVLSGQETQYF.

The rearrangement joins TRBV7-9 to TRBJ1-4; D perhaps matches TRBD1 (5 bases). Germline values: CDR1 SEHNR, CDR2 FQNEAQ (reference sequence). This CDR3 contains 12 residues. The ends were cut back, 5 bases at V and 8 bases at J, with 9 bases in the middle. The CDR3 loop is CASSARQEKLFF. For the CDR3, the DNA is TGTGCCAGCAGCGCAAGACAGGAAAAACTGTTTTTT.

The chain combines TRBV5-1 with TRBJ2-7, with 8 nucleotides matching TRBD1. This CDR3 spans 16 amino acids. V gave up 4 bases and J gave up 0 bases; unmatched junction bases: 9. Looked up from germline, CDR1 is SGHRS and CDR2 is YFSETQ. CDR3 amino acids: CASSPFGQGLSYEQYF. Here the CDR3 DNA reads TGCGCCAGCAGCCCTTTTGGACAGGGCCTCTCCTACGAGCAGTACTTC.

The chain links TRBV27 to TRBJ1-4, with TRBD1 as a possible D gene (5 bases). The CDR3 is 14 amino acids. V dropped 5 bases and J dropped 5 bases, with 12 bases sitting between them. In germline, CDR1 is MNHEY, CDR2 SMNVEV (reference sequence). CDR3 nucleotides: TGTGCCAGCAGTCACAGGCGGGGAAATGAAAAACTGTTTTTT. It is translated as CASSHRRGNEKLFF.

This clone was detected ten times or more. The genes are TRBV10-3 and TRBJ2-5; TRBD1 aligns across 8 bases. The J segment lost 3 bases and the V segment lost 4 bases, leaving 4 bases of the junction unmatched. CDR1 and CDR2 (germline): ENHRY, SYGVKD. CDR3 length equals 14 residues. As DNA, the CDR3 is TGTGCCATCAGTGGGTTGGACAGGGAAGAGACCCAGTACTTC. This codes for CAISGLDREETQYF.

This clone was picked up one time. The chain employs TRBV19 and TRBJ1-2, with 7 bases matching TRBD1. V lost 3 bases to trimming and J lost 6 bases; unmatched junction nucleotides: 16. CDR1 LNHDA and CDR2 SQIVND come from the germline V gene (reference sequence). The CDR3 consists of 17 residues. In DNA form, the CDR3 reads TGTGCCAGTAGTATGAGGGGTCGACAGGGCGATCTTAATGGCTACACCTTC. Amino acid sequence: CASSMRGRQGDLNGYTF.

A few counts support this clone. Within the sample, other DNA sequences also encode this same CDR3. The DNA for the CDR3 is TGTGCTAGTGGTTTGGGACTAGCGGGAGTTGAAGATACGCAGTATTTT. Amino acids: CASGLGLAGVEDTQYF. The chain uses TRBV12-5 and TRBJ2-3, with 12 bases matching TRBD2. J gave up 5 bases and V 1 base, and 4 bases lay outside the gene matches. The CDR3 is 16 amino acids. Germline V lookup: CDR1 LGHNT, CDR2 FRNRAP.

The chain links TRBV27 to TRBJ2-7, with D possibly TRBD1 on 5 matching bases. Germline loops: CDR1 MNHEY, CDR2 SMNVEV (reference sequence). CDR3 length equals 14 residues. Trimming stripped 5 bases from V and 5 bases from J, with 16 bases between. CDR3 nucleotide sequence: TGTGCCAGCAGTCTCGGACACGATAGCCACGAGCAGTACTTC. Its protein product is CASSLGHDSHEQYF.

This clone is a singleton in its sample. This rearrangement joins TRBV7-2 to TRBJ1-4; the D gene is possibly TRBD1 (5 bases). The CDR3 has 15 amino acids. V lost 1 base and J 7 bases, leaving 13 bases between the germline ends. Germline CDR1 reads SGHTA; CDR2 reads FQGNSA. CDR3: CASSLGGTRGEKLFF. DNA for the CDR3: TGTGCCAGCAGCTTAGGGGGGACGAGGGGTGAAAAACTGTTTTTT.

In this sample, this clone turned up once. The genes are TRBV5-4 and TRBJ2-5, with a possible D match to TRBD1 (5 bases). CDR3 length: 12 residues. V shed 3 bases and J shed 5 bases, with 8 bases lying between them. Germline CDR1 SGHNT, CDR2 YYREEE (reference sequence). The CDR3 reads CASSSHRETQYF. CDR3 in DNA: TGTGCCAGCAGCTCTCACAGGGAGACCCAGTACTTC. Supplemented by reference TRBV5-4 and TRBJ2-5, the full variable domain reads ETGVTQSPTHLIKTRGQQVTLRCSSQSGHNTVSWYQQALGQGPQFIFQYYREEENGRGNFPPRFSGLQFPNYSSELNVNALELDDSALYLCASSSHRETQYFGPGTRLLVL.

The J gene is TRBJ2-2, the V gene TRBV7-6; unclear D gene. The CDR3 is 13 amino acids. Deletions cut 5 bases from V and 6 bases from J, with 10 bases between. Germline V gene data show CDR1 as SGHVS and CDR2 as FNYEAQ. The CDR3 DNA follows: TGTGCCAGCAGCGCGTCCGCCGCCGGGGAGCTGTTTTTT. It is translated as CASSASAAGELFF.

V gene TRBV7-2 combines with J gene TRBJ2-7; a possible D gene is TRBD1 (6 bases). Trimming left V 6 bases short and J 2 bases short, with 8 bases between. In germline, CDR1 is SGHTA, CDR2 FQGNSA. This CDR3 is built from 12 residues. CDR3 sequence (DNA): TGTGCCAGCAGAGGGGGACCCTACGAGCAGTACTTC. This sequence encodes CASRGGPYEQYF. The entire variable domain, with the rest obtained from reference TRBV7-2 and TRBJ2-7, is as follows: GAGVSQSPSNKVTEKGKDVELRCDPISGHTALYWYRQSLGQGLEFLIYFQGNSAPDKSGLPSDRFSAERTGGSVSTLTIQRTQQEDSAVYLCASRGGPYEQYFGPGTRLTVT.

This chain's CDR3 is CASSHRGDRSNEQFF. CDR3 in DNA: TGTGCCAGCAGCCACCGGGGGGACAGGAGCAATGAGCAGTTCTTC. The genes are TRBV7-8 and TRBJ2-1; a possible D gene is TRBD1 (8 bases). CDR1 is SGHVS, CDR2 FQNEAQ, per germline. This CDR3 has 15 amino acids. Trimming cost V 5 bases and J 6 bases, with 17 bases left between them.

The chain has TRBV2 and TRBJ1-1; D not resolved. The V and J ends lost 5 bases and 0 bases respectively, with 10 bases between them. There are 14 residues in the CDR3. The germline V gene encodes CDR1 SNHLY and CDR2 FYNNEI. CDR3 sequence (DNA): TGTGCCAGCAGTAGAGACATCATGAACACTGAAGCTTTCTTT. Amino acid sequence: CASSRDIMNTEAFF.

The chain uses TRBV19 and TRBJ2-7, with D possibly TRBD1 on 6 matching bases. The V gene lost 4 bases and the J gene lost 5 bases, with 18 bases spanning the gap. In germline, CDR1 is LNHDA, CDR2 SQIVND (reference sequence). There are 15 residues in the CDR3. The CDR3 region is CASSTWTDEYNEQYF. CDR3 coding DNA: TGTGCCAGTAGTACCTGGACAGATGAGTACAACGAGCAGTACTTC. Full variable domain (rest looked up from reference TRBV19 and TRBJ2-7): DGGITQSPKYLFRKEGQNVTLSCEQNLNHDAMYWYRQDPGQGLRLIYYSQIVNDFQKGDIAEGYSVSREKKESFPLTVTSAQKNPTAFYLCASSTWTDEYNEQYFGPGTRLTVT.

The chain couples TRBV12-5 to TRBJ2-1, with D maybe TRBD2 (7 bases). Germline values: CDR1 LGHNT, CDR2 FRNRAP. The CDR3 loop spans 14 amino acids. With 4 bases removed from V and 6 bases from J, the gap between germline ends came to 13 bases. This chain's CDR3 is CASGSGGPGNEQFF. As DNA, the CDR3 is TGTGCTAGTGGTTCCGGGGGGCCGGGCAATGAGCAGTTCTTC.

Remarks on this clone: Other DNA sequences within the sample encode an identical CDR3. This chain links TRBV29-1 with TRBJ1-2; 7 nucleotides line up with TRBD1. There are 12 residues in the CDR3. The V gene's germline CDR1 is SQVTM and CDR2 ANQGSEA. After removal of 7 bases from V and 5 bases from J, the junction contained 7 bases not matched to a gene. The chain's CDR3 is CSAGTDVYGYTF. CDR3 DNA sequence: TGCAGCGCTGGGACAGACGTTTATGGCTACACCTTC.

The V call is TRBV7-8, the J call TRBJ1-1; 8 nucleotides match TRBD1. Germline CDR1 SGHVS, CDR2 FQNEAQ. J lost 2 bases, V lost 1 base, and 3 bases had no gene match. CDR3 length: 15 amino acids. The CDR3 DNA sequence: TGTGCCAGCAGCTTAGATGCAGGGGGCAACACTGAAGCTTTCTTT. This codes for CASSLDAGGNTEAFF.

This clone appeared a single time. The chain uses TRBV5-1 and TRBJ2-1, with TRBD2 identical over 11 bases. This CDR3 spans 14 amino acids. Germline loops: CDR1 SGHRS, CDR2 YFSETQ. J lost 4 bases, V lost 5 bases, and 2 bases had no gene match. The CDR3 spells CASRGLAVYNEQFF. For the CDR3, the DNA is TGCGCCAGCAGGGGACTAGCGGTATACAATGAGCAGTTCTTC.

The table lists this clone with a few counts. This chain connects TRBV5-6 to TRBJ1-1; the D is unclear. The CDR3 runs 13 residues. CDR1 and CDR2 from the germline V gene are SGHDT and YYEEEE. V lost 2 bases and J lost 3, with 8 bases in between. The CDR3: CASSFGEDTEAFF. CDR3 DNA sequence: TGTGCCAGCAGCTTCGGCGAGGACACTGAAGCTTTCTTT.

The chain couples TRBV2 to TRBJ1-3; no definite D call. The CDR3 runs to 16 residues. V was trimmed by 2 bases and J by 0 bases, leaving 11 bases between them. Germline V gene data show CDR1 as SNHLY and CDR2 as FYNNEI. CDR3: CASSESISFSGNTIYF. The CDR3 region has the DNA TGTGCCAGCAGTGAATCAATAAGCTTCTCTGGAAACACCATATATTTT.

The CDR3 here is CAGGRRNYGYTF. The CDR3 region has the DNA TGTGCCGGCGGACGGAGAAACTATGGCTACACCTTC. The chain joins TRBV28 to TRBJ1-2; no reliable D call. With 11 bases removed from V and 2 bases from J, the gap between germline ends came to 12 bases. Germline CDR1 reads MDHEN; CDR2 reads SYDVKM. This CDR3 is built from 12 residues.

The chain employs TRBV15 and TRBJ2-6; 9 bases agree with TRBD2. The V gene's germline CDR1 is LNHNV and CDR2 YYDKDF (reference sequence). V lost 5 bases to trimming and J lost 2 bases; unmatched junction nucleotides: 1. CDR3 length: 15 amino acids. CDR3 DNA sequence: TGTGCCACCAGCGCGGGGGGGGCTGGGGCCAACGTCCTGACTTTC. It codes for CATSAGGAGANVLTF.

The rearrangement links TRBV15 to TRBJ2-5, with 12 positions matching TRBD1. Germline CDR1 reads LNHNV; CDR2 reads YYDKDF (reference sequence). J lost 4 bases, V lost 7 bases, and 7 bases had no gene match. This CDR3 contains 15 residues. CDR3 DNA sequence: TGTGCCACCACCCAAAGGGACAGGGGGCGAGAGACCCAGTACTTC. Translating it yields CATTQRDRGRETQYF.

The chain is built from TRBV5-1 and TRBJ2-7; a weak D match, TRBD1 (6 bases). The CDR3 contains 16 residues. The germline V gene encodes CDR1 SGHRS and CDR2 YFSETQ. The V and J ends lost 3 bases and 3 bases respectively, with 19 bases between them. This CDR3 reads CASSSNRDWSLYEQYF. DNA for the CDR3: TGCGCCAGCAGCTCCAACAGGGATTGGAGCCTCTACGAGCAGTACTTC.